A single sample gave rise to the 11 T cell receptor beta chains below, sequenced in a study of control samples from healthy donors and cancer patients. Generated by immunoSEQ multiplex PCR, the TCRdb table keeps only in-frame clones and is missing some. The sample records 150,000 to 200,000 clones, around 90% being singletons. The sequenced sample was blood. Every receptor here comes from a man between 25 and 39 years old in good health.

The CDR3 bases are TGTGCCAGCACGAGTCCTAAGGGGACTGAAGCTTTCTTT. The encoded protein is CASTSPKGTEAFF. This chain joins TRBV27 and TRBJ1-1; D possibly corresponds to TRBD1 (5 bases). Germline CDR1 reads MNHEY; CDR2 reads SMNVEV (reference sequence). The V and J ends lost 7 bases and 5 bases respectively, with 14 bases between them. The CDR3 is 13 residues long.

The rearrangement uses TRBV27 and TRBJ1-2; 10 bases fit TRBD1. This CDR3 is built from 13 residues. Germline CDR1 reads MNHEY; CDR2 reads SMNVEV (reference sequence). Trimming removed 3 bases from V and 6 bases from J; junction bases left unmatched: 1. CDR3 sequence reads: CASSLGTGDGYTF. For the CDR3, the DNA is TGTGCCAGCAGTTTGGGGACAGGGGATGGCTACACCTTC.

J is TRBJ2-7 and V is TRBV19; 7 bases fit TRBD2. The CDR3 extends over 16 amino acids. Germline V lookup: CDR1 LNHDA, CDR2 SQIVND (reference sequence). V lost 5 bases, J lost 1 base, and 11 bases stayed unmatched. CDR3 amino acids: CASSDLGGGASYEQYF. CDR3 sequence (DNA): TGTGCCAGTAGTGACCTAGGCGGGGGTGCATCCTACGAGCAGTACTTC.

The gene calls are TRBV25-1 and TRBJ2-1; 7 nucleotides line up with TRBD1. V trimming: 6 bases; J trimming: 12 bases; junction bases outside the gene matches: 8. The CDR3 length is 12 residues. The V gene's germline CDR1 is MGHDK and CDR2 SYGVNS. The CDR3, as DNA: TGTGCCAGCAGCCGACAGGGAGATGCGCAGTTCTTC. Encoded protein: CASSRQGDAQFF.

The chain has TRBV7-2 and TRBJ2-1, with TRBD2 identical over 9 bases. Trimming at V came to 2 bases and at J to 7 bases, leaving 12 bases not matched to a gene. The CDR3 runs to 17 residues. Germline assignment: CDR1 SGHTA and CDR2 FQGNSA. CDR3 region: CASSLIWLAGVGNEQFF. In nucleotides, the CDR3 is TGTGCCAGCAGCTTAATCTGGTTAGCGGGAGTCGGGAATGAGCAGTTCTTC.

The genes are TRBV6-1 and TRBJ2-7; D might be TRBD1 (5 bases). This CDR3 spans 14 amino acids. Trimming shortened V by 1 base and J by 2 bases, and 9 bases separated the two germline ends. Germline V gene lookup returns CDR1 MNHNS and CDR2 SASEGT. CDR3 amino acids: CASSEVGAPYEQYF. The DNA of the CDR3 is TGTGCCAGCAGTGAAGTAGGGGCCCCCTACGAGCAGTACTTC.

This clone was found a few times. J is TRBJ1-6 and V is TRBV6-1; D is ambiguous. CDR1 is MNHNS, CDR2 SASEGT, per germline. Between the trimmed V and J ends, which lost 1 base and 2 bases, there was a span of 12 bases. This CDR3 comprises 17 residues. The CDR3 DNA follows: TGTGCCAGCAGTGAAGGAGGGAGTCGGACCTATAATTCACCCCTCCACTTT. Translation gives CASSEGGSRTYNSPLHF.

This rearrangement joins TRBV29-1 to TRBJ1-1, with D tentatively TRBD1 (5 bases). This CDR3 is built from 12 residues. Between the trimmed V and J ends, which lost 5 bases and 5 bases, there was a span of 12 bases. The germline V gene has CDR1 SQVTM and CDR2 ANQGSEA. The CDR3: CSVRPGRTEAFF. The CDR3 DNA follows: TGCAGCGTTCGGCCAGGGCGGACTGAAGCTTTCTTT.

The chain has TRBV27 and TRBJ1-4, with 8 bases aligning to TRBD1. The germline V gene has CDR1 MNHEY and CDR2 SMNVEV (reference sequence). This CDR3 region has 14 residues. V lost 4 bases and J lost 8; bases outside the gene matches: 6. This CDR3 reads CASSSDRGWEKLFF. For the CDR3, the DNA is TGTGCCAGCAGTTCCGACAGGGGTTGGGAAAAACTGTTTTTT.

This clone was recorded once. The V gene is TRBV27, the J gene TRBJ1-1; 9 nucleotides line up with TRBD1. Trimming at V came to 5 bases and at J to 0 bases, leaving 10 bases not matched to a gene. The V gene's germline CDR1 is MNHEY and CDR2 SMNVEV (reference sequence). The CDR3 covers 17 residues. The CDR3 here is CASSKRTGASMNTEAFF. CDR3 nucleotides: TGTGCCAGCAGTAAAAGGACAGGGGCCTCCATGAACACTGAAGCTTTCTTT.

CDR3 DNA: TGTGCCAGCTCACCTGGTCGACAGTTAAATGAGCAGTACTTC. This sequence encodes CASSPGRQLNEQYF. The chain uses TRBV18 and TRBJ2-7, with D possibly TRBD1 on 5 matching bases. V was shortened by 3 bases and J by 7 bases, with 16 bases between the two germline ends. There are 14 residues in the CDR3. Germline V gene sequence: CDR1 KGHSH, CDR2 LQKENI.